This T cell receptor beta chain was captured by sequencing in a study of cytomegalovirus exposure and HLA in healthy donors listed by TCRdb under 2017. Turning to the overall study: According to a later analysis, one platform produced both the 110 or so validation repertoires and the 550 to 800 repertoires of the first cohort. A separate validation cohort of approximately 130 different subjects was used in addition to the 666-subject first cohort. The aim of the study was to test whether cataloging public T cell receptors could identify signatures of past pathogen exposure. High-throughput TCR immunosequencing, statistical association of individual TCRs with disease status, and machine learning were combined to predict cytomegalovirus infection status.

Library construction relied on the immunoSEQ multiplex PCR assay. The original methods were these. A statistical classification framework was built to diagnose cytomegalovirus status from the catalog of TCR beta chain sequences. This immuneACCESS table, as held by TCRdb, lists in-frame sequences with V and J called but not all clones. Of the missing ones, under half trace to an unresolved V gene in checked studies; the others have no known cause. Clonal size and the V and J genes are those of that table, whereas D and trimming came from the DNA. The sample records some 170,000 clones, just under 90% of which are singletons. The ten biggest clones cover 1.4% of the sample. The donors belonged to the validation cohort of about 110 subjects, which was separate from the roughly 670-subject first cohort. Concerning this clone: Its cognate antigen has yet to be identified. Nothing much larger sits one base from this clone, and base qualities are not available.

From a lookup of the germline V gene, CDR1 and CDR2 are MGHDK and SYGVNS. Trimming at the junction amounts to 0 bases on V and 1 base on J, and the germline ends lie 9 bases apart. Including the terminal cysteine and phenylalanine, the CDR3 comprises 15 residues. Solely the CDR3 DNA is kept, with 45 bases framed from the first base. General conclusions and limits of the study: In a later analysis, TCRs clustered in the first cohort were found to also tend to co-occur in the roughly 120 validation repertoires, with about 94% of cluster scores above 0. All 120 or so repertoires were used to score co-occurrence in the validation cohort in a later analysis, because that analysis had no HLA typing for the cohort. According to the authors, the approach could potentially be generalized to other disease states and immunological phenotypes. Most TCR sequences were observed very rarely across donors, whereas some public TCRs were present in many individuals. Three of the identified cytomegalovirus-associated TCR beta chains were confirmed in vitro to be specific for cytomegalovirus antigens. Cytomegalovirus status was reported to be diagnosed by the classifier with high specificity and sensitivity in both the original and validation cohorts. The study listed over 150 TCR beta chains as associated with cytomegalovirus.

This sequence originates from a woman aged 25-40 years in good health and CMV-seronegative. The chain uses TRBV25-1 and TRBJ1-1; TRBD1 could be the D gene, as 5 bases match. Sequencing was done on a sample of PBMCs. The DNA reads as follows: TGTGCCAGCAGTGAATATCAAGGGGAGAACACTGAAGCTTTCTTT. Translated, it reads CASSEYQGENTEAFF.